This TCR beta chain originates from a study of blood T cell repertoires in COVID-19. The wider study: Sites across the United States, Italy and Spain contributed samples from acute and convalescent COVID-19.

This CDR3 is 15 amino acids long. The germline CDR1 and CDR2 sequences are MGHRA and YSYEKL. V shed 1 base and J 1 base; nucleotides not matched to a gene: 1. Produced via immunoSEQ multiplex PCR; TCRdb's table is partial and in-frame only. The sample has around 170,000 clones, 88% seen once. Sequenced input: peripheral blood. This sequence originates from a man aged 55 to 70 with acute or convalescent COVID-19. The V gene is TRBV4-1, the J gene TRBJ1-3; 7 positions match TRBD1. In DNA form, the CDR3 reads TGCGCCAGCAGCCAAGTGGGACAGTCTGGAAACACCATATATTTT. Its protein is CASSQVGQSGNTIYF.